This T cell receptor beta chain was recovered during a study of OX40 agonist ivuxolimab in advanced cancers. Whole-study context: Of the patients, three showed partial responses, one with hepatocellular carcinoma and two with cutaneous melanoma. Study-level points and caveats: Clonal expansion was seen in CD4+ and CD8+ blood T cells by week 6 at 0.1 to 3.0 mg/kg.

As regards this clone: Its antigen remains unknown.

Baseline, cycle 4 day 1, and cycle 7 day 1 were the blood sampling points. Only in-frame clones appear in the TCRdb table, and some are missing; sequencing was by immunoSEQ multiplex PCR. The profile shows tens of thousands of clones, about four fifths of them singletons. The source is an adult with an advanced solid tumor such as melanoma, head and neck, liver or kidney cancer. The source material was CD4+ or CD8+ T cells sorted from blood, sampled in a trial of the OX40 agonist ivuxolimab.

The CDR3 is CASSELVGPNNGYTF. As DNA, the CDR3 is TGTGCCAGCAGTGAATTGGTAGGCCCCAACAATGGCTACACCTTC. The chain employs TRBV25-1 and TRBJ1-2; D remains unclear. V lost 1 base to trimming and J lost 6 bases, with 15 bases between them. The CDR3 sequence is 15 residues long. Germline CDR1 and CDR2: MGHDK and SYGVNS.